The T cell receptor beta chain described here comes from a study of blood T cell repertoires in COVID-19 (dated by TCRdb to the early 2020s). In terms of the full investigation: Samples covering the acute and convalescent phases of COVID-19 were provided by collaborators in the United States, Italy and Spain. The prospective study material was composed of cDNA or gDNA derived from T cells, B-cell-depleted T cells, or PBMCs. Subjects who had been exposed to COVID-19, were actively infected with it, or had recovered from it provided the deeply sampled blood TCRbeta repertoires that made up the dataset. The repertoires were released in a freely available public database meant as a resource for research on the immune response to SARS-CoV-2. The samples were drawn from the first 160 participants of the ongoing ImmuneRACE study and from more than 1,000 subjects provided by 6 global collaborators. A de-identified subject ID, COVID-19 status, age in years and sex were almost always included in the sample metadata. HLA class I and class II types, where available, came from metadata supplied by the sample provider rather than from assay-based typing. General conclusions and limits of the study: Clinical and demographic metadata were provided uncurated, with the amount varying by source and participant.

Taken from the germline V gene, the CDR1 and CDR2 loops are SGHNT and YENEEA. Germline trimming: 5 bases from V, 2 bases from J; junction bases outside gene matches: 4. The CDR3 runs 16 amino acids, cysteine and phenylalanine included. Only the CDR3 part of the read is kept: 48 bases, read in frame from the first base. Each collaborating institution followed its own protocols to collect whole blood in K2EDTA tubes. For TCRbeta analysis, collaborators shipped samples in one of three forms: frozen whole blood, isolated PBMCs, or DNA extracted from either of those sample types. TCRbeta CDR3 regions were amplified from genomic DNA using the immunoSEQ Assay, a bias-controlled multiplex PCR. Regarding the original processing steps: Within the assay, amplification of reference gene primers was used to estimate how many nucleated cells each sample contained. To quantify the absolute abundance of each unique TCRbeta CDR3 rearrangement, sequence reads were collapsed and filtered. For each sample, productive Simpson clonality was calculated by taking the square root of Simpson's diversity index across productive rearrangements. Imported from immuneACCESS, the table was reduced by TCRdb to in-frame sequences with V and J called. These copies leave out some clones; in studies compared against another copy, an unresolved V gene accounts for under half, and the cause of the remainder is not known. The DNA was the basis for D and trimming; V, J and clone size are from that table. This sample holds about 90,000 clones; approximately 84% were observed only once. Around a quarter of the sample belongs to the ten largest clones.

Worth noting for this clone: Its antigen is unknown. No base quality values were provided; no much bigger clone lies one nucleotide off.

Sequencing was performed on peripheral blood. This receptor was obtained from a man aged 80 or over with active or convalescent COVID-19. The chain is encoded by TRBV11-3 joined to TRBJ2-3, with 13 bases aligning to TRBD2. The CDR3 amino acid sequence is: CASSPGLAGATDTQYF. The DNA sequence reads TGTGCCAGCAGCCCCGGACTAGCGGGGGCCACAGATACGCAGTATTTT.